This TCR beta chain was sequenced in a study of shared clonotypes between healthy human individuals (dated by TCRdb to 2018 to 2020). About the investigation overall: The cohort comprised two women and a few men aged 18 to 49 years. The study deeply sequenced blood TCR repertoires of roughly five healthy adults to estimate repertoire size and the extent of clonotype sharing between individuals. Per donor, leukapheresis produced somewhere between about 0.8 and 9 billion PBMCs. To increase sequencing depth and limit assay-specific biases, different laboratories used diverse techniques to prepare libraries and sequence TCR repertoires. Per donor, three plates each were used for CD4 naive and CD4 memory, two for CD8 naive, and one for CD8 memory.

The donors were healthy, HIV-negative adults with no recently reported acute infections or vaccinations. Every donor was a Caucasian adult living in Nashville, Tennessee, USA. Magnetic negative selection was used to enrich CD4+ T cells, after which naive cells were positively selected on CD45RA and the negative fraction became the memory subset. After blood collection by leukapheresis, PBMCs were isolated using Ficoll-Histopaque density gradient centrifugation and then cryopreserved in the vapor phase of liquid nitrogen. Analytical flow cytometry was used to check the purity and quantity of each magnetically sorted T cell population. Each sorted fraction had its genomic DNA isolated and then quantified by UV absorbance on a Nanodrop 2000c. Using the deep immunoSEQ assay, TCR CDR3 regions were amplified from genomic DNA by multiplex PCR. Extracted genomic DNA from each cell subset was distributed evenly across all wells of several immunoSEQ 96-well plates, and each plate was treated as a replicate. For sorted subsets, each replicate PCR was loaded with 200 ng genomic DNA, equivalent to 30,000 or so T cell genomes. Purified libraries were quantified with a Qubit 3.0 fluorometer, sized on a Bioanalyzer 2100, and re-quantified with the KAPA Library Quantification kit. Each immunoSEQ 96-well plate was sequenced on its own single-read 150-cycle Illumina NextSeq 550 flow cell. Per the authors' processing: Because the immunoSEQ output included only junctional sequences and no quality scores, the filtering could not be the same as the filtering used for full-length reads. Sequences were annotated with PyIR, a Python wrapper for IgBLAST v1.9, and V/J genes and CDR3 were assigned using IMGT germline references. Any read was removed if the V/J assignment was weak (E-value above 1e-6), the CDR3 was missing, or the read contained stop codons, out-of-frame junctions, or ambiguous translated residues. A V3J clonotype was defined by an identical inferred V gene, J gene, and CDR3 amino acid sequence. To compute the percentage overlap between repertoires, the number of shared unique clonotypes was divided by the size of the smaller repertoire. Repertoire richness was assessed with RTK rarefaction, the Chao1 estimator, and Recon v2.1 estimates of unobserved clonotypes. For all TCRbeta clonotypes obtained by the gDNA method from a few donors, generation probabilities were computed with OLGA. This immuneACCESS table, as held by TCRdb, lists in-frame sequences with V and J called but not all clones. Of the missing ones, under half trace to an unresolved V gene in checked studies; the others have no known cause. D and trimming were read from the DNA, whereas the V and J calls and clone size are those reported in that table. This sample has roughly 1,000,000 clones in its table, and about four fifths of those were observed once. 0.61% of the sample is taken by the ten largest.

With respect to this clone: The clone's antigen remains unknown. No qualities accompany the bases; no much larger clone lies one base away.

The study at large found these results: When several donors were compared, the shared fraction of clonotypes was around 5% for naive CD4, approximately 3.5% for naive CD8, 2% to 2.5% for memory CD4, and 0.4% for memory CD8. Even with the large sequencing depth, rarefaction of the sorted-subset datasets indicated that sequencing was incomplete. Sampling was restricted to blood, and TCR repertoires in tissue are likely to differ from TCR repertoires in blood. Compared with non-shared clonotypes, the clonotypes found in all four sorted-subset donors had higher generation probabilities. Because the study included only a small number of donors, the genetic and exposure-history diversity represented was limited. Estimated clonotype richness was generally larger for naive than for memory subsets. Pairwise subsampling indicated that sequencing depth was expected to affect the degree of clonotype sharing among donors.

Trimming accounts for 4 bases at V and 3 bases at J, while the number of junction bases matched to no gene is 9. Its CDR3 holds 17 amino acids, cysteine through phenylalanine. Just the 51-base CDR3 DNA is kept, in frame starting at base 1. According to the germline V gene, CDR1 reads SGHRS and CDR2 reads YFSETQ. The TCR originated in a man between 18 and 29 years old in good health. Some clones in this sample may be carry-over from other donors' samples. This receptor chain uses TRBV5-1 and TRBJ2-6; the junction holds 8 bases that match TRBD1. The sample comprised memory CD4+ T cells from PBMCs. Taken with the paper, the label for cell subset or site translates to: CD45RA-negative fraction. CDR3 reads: CASSPGGTGGGANVLTF. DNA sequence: TGCGCCAGCAGCCCCGGGGGTACAGGGGGTGGGGCCAACGTCCTGACTTTC.